The 12 T cell receptor beta chains in this list originate from one sample, sequenced in a study of blood T cells in healthy people across ages. Combining a sample-barcoded 5' primer with a J-beta primer mix, a second PCR ran for about 6 to 11 cycles. TCRdb passed the 5' RACE reads through MiXCR, listing each CDR3 protein once. The sample consists of around 1,000,000 distinct CDR3 sequences, 30% to 40% of them appearing once. Sequencing was performed on blood. These receptors were obtained from a man in his late teens or twenties in good health.

This sequence joins TRBV2 and TRBJ1-4; no clear D gene. The CDR3 extends over 15 amino acids. The germline V gene has CDR1 SNHLY and CDR2 FYNNEI. V was shortened by 6 bases and J by 7 bases, with 18 bases between the two germline ends. The CDR3 reads CASRTFAGLGEKLFF. CDR3 nucleotide sequence: TGTGCCAGCAGGACCTTCGCGGGTTTAGGTGAAAAACTGTTTTTT.

This clonotype was counted a few times. The chain uses TRBV20-1 and TRBJ2-7, with D perhaps TRBD1 or TRBD2 (5 bases each). Germline V gives CDR1 DFQATT, CDR2 SNEGSKA (reference sequence). The CDR3 has 15 amino acids. Deletions cut 2 bases from V and 1 base from J, with 15 bases between. In DNA form, the CDR3 reads TGCAGTGCTAGACAGCTCCGGGGCAATTCCTACGAGCAGTACTTC. Protein product: CSARQLRGNSYEQYF.

The V gene is TRBV9, the J gene TRBJ2-3; 13 nucleotides agree with TRBD2. CDR1 is SGDLS, CDR2 YYNGEE, per germline. V gave up 3 bases and J gave up 5 bases; unmatched junction bases: 6. The CDR3 is 16 residues long. The CDR3 protein is CASSAVTSGGIDTQYF. In DNA, the CDR3 is TGTGCCAGCAGCGCGGTGACTAGCGGGGGGATAGATACGCAGTATTTT. The full variable domain, rest sourced from reference TRBV9 and TRBJ2-3, is DSGVTQTPKHLITATGQRVTLRCSPRSGDLSVYWYQQSLDQGLQFLIQYYNGEERAKGNILERFSAQQFPDLHSELNLSSLELGDSALYFCASSAVTSGGIDTQYFGPGTRLTVL.

Only a few counts were recorded for this clonotype. The gene calls are TRBV5-5 and TRBJ1-1, with a weak D call TRBD1 (6 bases). CDR3 length equals 16 residues. V was cut by 0 bases and J by 0 bases, with 12 bases left in between. The V gene's germline CDR1 is SGHKS and CDR2 YYEKEE (reference sequence). The DNA of the CDR3 is TGTGCCAGCAGCTTGGGTCCACAGGGCATGAACACTGAAGCTTTCTTT. Residues: CASSLGPQGMNTEAFF.

This chain joins TRBV30 and TRBJ1-6; D is unresolved. Germline values: CDR1 GTSNPN, CDR2 SVGIG (reference sequence). Trimming took 2 bases from V and 9 from J, leaving 17 bases between them. The CDR3 sequence is 15 residues long. Here the CDR3 DNA reads TGTGCCTGGAGTAGTGGGGTTTTAACTAGTTCACCCCTCCACTTT. Amino acid sequence: CAWSSGVLTSSPLHF.

This clonotype was seen only a few times. The chain employs TRBV20-1 and TRBJ2-7; TRBD1 matches at 7 bases. V shed 6 bases, J shed 3 bases, and the junction held 17 bases outside the gene matches. The CDR3 length is 16 residues. CDR1 and CDR2 (germline): DFQATT, SNEGSKA (reference sequence). CDR3 bases: TGCAGTGCGGCAGACCTCCGACAGGGAAGTAGCTACGAGCAGTACTTC. Protein: CSAADLRQGSSYEQYF.

As to this clonotype: Its ends do not fully match the called genes, so a read error is possible. The rearrangement links TRBV25-1 to TRBJ2-3; TRBD2 aligns across 12 bases. The CDR3 runs to 15 residues. Germline V lookup: CDR1 MGHDK, CDR2 SYGVNS. CDR3 bases: TGTACCAGCAGTGATCTAGCGGGGGGGACAAATACGCAGTATTTT. Translated, it gives CTSSDLAGGTNTQYF.

This clonotype came up a few times. The chain carries TRBV27 and TRBJ2-4; D remains ambiguous. The ends were cut back, 4 bases at V and 0 bases at J, with 13 bases in the middle. Germline V gene sequence: CDR1 MNHEY, CDR2 SMNVEV (reference sequence). The CDR3 contains 16 residues. The CDR3 sequence is CASSSRQILAKNIQYF. CDR3 coding DNA: TGTGCCAGCAGTTCCCGGCAGATTTTAGCCAAAAACATTCAGTACTTC.

This clonotype was found many times. The chain combines TRBV3-1 with TRBJ2-3, with unresolved D. The CDR3 loop spans 15 amino acids. The V gene lost 0 bases and the J gene lost 6 bases, with 13 bases spanning the gap. Germline CDR1 and CDR2: LGHDT and YNNKEL (reference sequence). The CDR3 sequence is CASSQDSGVRDTQYF. CDR3 in DNA: TGTGCCAGCAGCCAAGATAGTGGCGTGCGGGATACGCAGTATTTT.

This clonotype has a count of ten or more. V and J are TRBV7-2 and TRBJ1-1; D might be TRBD1 (5 bases). Germline CDR1 reads SGHTA; CDR2 reads FQGNSA. CDR3 size: 12 residues. Trimming left V 4 bases short and J 11 bases short, with 14 bases between. In nucleotides, the CDR3 is TGTGCCAGCAGCTCCTACTCGGGGGTCGCTTTCTTT. This sequence encodes CASSSYSGVAFF.

The rearrangement joins TRBV12-3 or TRBV12-4 to TRBJ1-1; maybe TRBD1 (6 bases). Trimming cost V 3 bases and J 9 bases, with 11 bases left between them. The CDR3 has 12 amino acids. The CDR3 loop reads CASSFRDTQAFF. The CDR3 DNA sequence: TGTGCCAGCAGTTTTAGGGACACACAAGCTTTCTTT.

The V and J genes are TRBV4-2 and TRBJ2-3; D call uncertain. Germline V lookup: CDR1 LGHNA, CDR2 YNFKEQ. V gave up 0 bases and J gave up 6 bases, with 13 bases separating them. The CDR3 length is 15 residues. The CDR3, as DNA: TGTGCCAGCAGCCAAGATGGAGTCACATCCGATACGCAGTATTTT. Translating it yields CASSQDGVTSDTQYF.